These T cell receptor beta chains were read from a single sample in a study of long-term antiretroviral therapy in people with HIV. Some clones are missing from TCRdb's copy, which holds only in-frame ones; the method was immunoSEQ multiplex PCR. The sample yields about 34,000 clones, about 85% seen once. This material consisted of unsorted PBMCs, taken 1.1 years after starting antiretroviral therapy. The receptors here all came from a man aged 18 to 35 with HIV. The CDR3 runs from the conserved cysteine through the conserved F or W. The order of the fields is D gene, V gene, J gene, clone size, CDR3 DNA, CDR3 protein. A D gene is named only where the DNA matches it firmly. A clone size is listed for some rows: how often the clone was seen (once, few, many), or a class if it is expanded.

D gene: .; V gene: TRBV6-5; J gene: TRBJ1-5; clone size: .; CDR3 DNA: TGTGCCAGCAGTTACTCGTCTGGGGGCAGTCAGCCCCAGCATTTT; CDR3 protein: CASSYSSGGSQPQHF
D gene: .; V gene: TRBV2; J gene: TRBJ1-5; clone size: .; CDR3 DNA: TGTGCCAGCAACGAGGCCTACAATCAGCCCCAGCATTTT; CDR3 protein: CASNEAYNQPQHF
D gene: .; V gene: TRBV9; J gene: TRBJ2-1; clone size: .; CDR3 DNA: TGTGCCAGCAGCGCCGGGGGCGGGTTAGGCAATGAGCAGTTCTTC; CDR3 protein: CASSAGGGLGNEQFF
D gene: TRBD2; V gene: TRBV9; J gene: TRBJ2-3; clone size: .; CDR3 DNA: TGTGCCAGCAGCGTGTCTATAGCGGGGGGCCTCCAGTATTTT; CDR3 protein: CASSVSIAGGLQYF
D gene: .; V gene: TRBV6-4; J gene: TRBJ1-1; clone size: .; CDR3 DNA: TGTGCCAGCAGTGACGGGAGGCCGGGTGAAGCTTTCTTT; CDR3 protein: CASSDGRPGEAFF
D gene: .; V gene: TRBV10-3; J gene: TRBJ2-7; clone size: .; CDR3 DNA: TGTGCCACGGGACTGATTACCTACGAGCAGTACTTC; CDR3 protein: CATGLITYEQYF
D gene: .; V gene: TRBV10-3; J gene: TRBJ1-4; clone size: .; CDR3 DNA: TGTGCCATCGGGGGTCAGATAAATGAAAAACTGTTTTTT; CDR3 protein: CAIGGQINEKLFF
D gene: .; V gene: TRBV5-6; J gene: TRBJ1-5; clone size: .; CDR3 DNA: TGTGCCAGCAGCTCGAGGGCCGGACAGTATAGCAATCAGCCCCAGCATTTT; CDR3 protein: CASSSRAGQYSNQPQHF
D gene: TRBD2; V gene: TRBV27; J gene: TRBJ2-7; clone size: medium-sized; CDR3 DNA: TGTGCCAGCAGTTCTTGGACTAGCGGGGGCGGGTTCTCCTACGAGCAGTACTTC; CDR3 protein: CASSSWTSGGGFSYEQYF
D gene: TRBD2; V gene: TRBV10-2; J gene: TRBJ2-1; clone size: .; CDR3 DNA: TGCGCCACCCGAGGGACTAGCGGGGAGGGTGAGCAGTTCTTC; CDR3 protein: CATRGTSGEGEQFF
D gene: TRBD1; V gene: TRBV25-1; J gene: TRBJ2-1; clone size: few; CDR3 DNA: TGTGCCAGCAGCCAGGGGGTCGATGAGCAGTTCTTC; CDR3 protein: CASSQGVDEQFF
D gene: TRBD2; V gene: TRBV11-2; J gene: TRBJ2-1; clone size: .; CDR3 DNA: TGTGCCAGCAGCTTAGGTTCTAGCGGGGCGGAGCAGTTCTTC; CDR3 protein: CASSLGSSGAEQFF
D gene: .; V gene: TRBV9; J gene: TRBJ1-3; clone size: .; CDR3 DNA: TGTGCCAGCAGCCAGCCCGGCTCTGGAAACACCATATATTTT; CDR3 protein: CASSQPGSGNTIYF
D gene: .; V gene: TRBV11-2; J gene: TRBJ2-7; clone size: .; CDR3 DNA: TGTGCCAGCAGCTTAGCGCATTATGGCCTCGAGCAGTACTTC; CDR3 protein: CASSLAHYGLEQYF
D gene: TRBD2; V gene: TRBV4-2; J gene: TRBJ2-7; clone size: few; CDR3 DNA: TGTGCCAGCAGCCAAGATTACGGGAGGGACTACGAGCAGTACTTC; CDR3 protein: CASSQDYGRDYEQYF
D gene: .; V gene: TRBV7-8; J gene: TRBJ1-6; clone size: .; CDR3 DNA: TGTGCCAGCAGCTTAAATCAGGGCAACACCTATAATTCACCCCTCCACTTT; CDR3 protein: CASSLNQGNTYNSPLHF
D gene: TRBD2; V gene: TRBV2; J gene: TRBJ2-2; clone size: .; CDR3 DNA: TGTGCCAGCAGTGTCCGAGCGGGAGGCAACACCGGGGAGCTGTTTTTT; CDR3 protein: CASSVRAGGNTGELFF
D gene: TRBD2; V gene: TRBV28; J gene: TRBJ2-7; clone size: .; CDR3 DNA: TGTGCCAGCAGTTTCCTCGGAGGGCGGGGGGATCCCTACGAGCAGTACTTC; CDR3 protein: CASSFLGGRGDPYEQYF
D gene: .; V gene: TRBV7-6; J gene: TRBJ2-7; clone size: .; CDR3 DNA: TGTGCCAGCAGCAGGTGGGGGGCCGCTCAGGATTCCTACGAGCAGTACTTC; CDR3 protein: CASSRWGAAQDSYEQYF
D gene: .; V gene: TRBV27; J gene: TRBJ2-7; clone size: .; CDR3 DNA: TGTGCCAGCAGTCCCCGGTACGGCAGGCTATACTACGAGCAGTACTTC; CDR3 protein: CASSPRYGRLYYEQYF
D gene: .; V gene: TRBV13; J gene: TRBJ2-7; clone size: .; CDR3 DNA: TGTGCCAGCAGCTCTCTAACAGGACTGCCGGGGACCATCTACGAGCAGTACTTC; CDR3 protein: CASSSLTGLPGTIYEQYF
D gene: .; V gene: TRBV7-8; J gene: TRBJ2-7; clone size: .; CDR3 DNA: TGTGCCAGCAGCCAGGCCGGACTGAGCTCCTACGAGCAGTACTTC; CDR3 protein: CASSQAGLSSYEQYF
D gene: .; V gene: TRBV6-5; J gene: TRBJ2-7; clone size: .; CDR3 DNA: TGTGCCAGCAGGGAACAGGTTACATTCTACGAGCAGTACTTC; CDR3 protein: CASREQVTFYEQYF
D gene: TRBD2; V gene: TRBV30; J gene: TRBJ2-1; clone size: .; CDR3 DNA: TGTGCCTGGAGTGAGGGGACTAGCGGGAGAAAAGAGCAGTTCTTC; CDR3 protein: CAWSEGTSGRKEQFF
D gene: TRBD1; V gene: TRBV7-2; J gene: TRBJ1-5; clone size: .; CDR3 DNA: TGTGCCAGCAGTTTCGCAGGGGGAGGTCAGCCCCAGCATTTT; CDR3 protein: CASSFAGGGQPQHF
D gene: TRBD1; V gene: TRBV9; J gene: TRBJ1-6; clone size: .; CDR3 DNA: TGTGCCAGCAGCGTACAGGGGGCTGGTTCACCCCTCCACTTT; CDR3 protein: CASSVQGAGSPLHF
D gene: .; V gene: TRBV29-1; J gene: TRBJ2-1; clone size: .; CDR3 DNA: TGCAGCGTTGAAAAAGGACTGAGTCCAGGGGAGCAGTTCTTC; CDR3 protein: CSVEKGLSPGEQFF
D gene: .; V gene: TRBV6-6; J gene: TRBJ2-3; clone size: .; CDR3 DNA: TGTGCCAGCAGTCGACAGGACCCTAGCACAGATACGCAGTATTTT; CDR3 protein: CASSRQDPSTDTQYF
D gene: .; V gene: TRBV27; J gene: TRBJ1-1; clone size: .; CDR3 DNA: TGTGCCAGCAGTCTACAGGGCCCCACTGAAGCTTTCTTT; CDR3 protein: CASSLQGPTEAFF
D gene: TRBD1; V gene: TRBV28; J gene: TRBJ2-7; clone size: .; CDR3 DNA: TGTGCCAGCAGTTGGACAGGGAACGAGCAGTACTTC; CDR3 protein: CASSWTGNEQYF
D gene: .; V gene: TRBV4-2; J gene: TRBJ1-1; clone size: few; CDR3 DNA: TGTGCCAGCAGCCAAGTGACCGTGAACACTGAAGCTTTCTTT; CDR3 protein: CASSQVTVNTEAFF
D gene: .; V gene: TRBV5-6; J gene: TRBJ2-2; clone size: .; CDR3 DNA: TGTGCCAGCAGCTTGTGGGAGAGAACCGGGGAGCTGTTTTTT; CDR3 protein: CASSLWERTGELFF
D gene: TRBD1; V gene: TRBV29-1; J gene: TRBJ1-5; clone size: .; CDR3 DNA: TGCAGCGTTAGGACAGGTGAGGGGCATCAGCCCCAGCATTTT; CDR3 protein: CSVRTGEGHQPQHF
D gene: .; V gene: TRBV7-9; J gene: TRBJ1-2; clone size: .; CDR3 DNA: TGTGCCAGCAGCCAGGGCTTCTTTGGGGATGGCTACACCTTC; CDR3 protein: CASSQGFFGDGYTF
D gene: .; V gene: TRBV10-3; J gene: TRBJ2-1; clone size: .; CDR3 DNA: TGTGCCATCAGTGGAGGTTCCAATGAGCAGTTCTTC; CDR3 protein: CAISGGSNEQFF
D gene: TRBD2; V gene: TRBV19; J gene: TRBJ2-1; clone size: once; CDR3 DNA: TGTGCCAGTAGTACTTTCCATAAGACTAGCGGGAGGGCCAATGAGCAGTTCTTC; CDR3 protein: CASSTFHKTSGRANEQFF
D gene: .; V gene: TRBV4-1; J gene: TRBJ1-6; clone size: few; CDR3 DNA: TGCGCCAGCAGTTGGATACGGAGCTCCTATAATTCACCCCTCCACTTT; CDR3 protein: CASSWIRSSYNSPLHF
D gene: .; V gene: TRBV28; J gene: TRBJ2-7; clone size: .; CDR3 DNA: TGTGCCAGCAGTGCCCAGGGGGGGAGACTCAACGAGCAGTACTTC; CDR3 protein: CASSAQGGRLNEQYF
D gene: .; V gene: TRBV7-8; J gene: TRBJ2-7; clone size: few; CDR3 DNA: TGTGCCAGCAGCTTAGCGCCAGGGTTCGAGCAGTACTTC; CDR3 protein: CASSLAPGFEQYF
D gene: .; V gene: TRBV7-9; J gene: TRBJ1-2; clone size: .; CDR3 DNA: TGTGCCAGCAGCTTAAGTGGCTACACCTTC; CDR3 protein: CASSLSGYTF
D gene: TRBD1; V gene: TRBV5-5; J gene: TRBJ1-1; clone size: .; CDR3 DNA: TGTGCCACCGCGACAGGGCCCCAGATAATGAACACTGAAGCTTTCTTT; CDR3 protein: CATATGPQIMNTEAFF
D gene: TRBD1; V gene: TRBV29-1; J gene: TRBJ1-1; clone size: .; CDR3 DNA: TGCAGCGGGGGGACAGGGCGGGGAGCTTTCTTT; CDR3 protein: CSGGTGRGAFF
D gene: .; V gene: TRBV30; J gene: TRBJ1-2; clone size: .; CDR3 DNA: TGTGCCTGGAGTGTTGCGGGGGTCTATGGCTACACCTTC; CDR3 protein: CAWSVAGVYGYTF
D gene: .; V gene: TRBV5-5; J gene: TRBJ1-2; clone size: medium-sized; CDR3 DNA: TGTGCCAGCAGCTTGGCCGTCCACTTTCGGTATGGCTACACCTTC; CDR3 protein: CASSLAVHFRYGYTF
D gene: .; V gene: TRBV10-3; J gene: TRBJ2-7; clone size: .; CDR3 DNA: TGTGCCATCAGTGACAGGAGGGACTCCTACGAGCAGTACTTC; CDR3 protein: CAISDRRDSYEQYF
D gene: .; V gene: TRBV5-1; J gene: TRBJ1-1; clone size: .; CDR3 DNA: TGCGCCAGCAGCTTGCCCTCCTTGCGGCTAATGAACACTGAAGCTTTCTTT; CDR3 protein: CASSLPSLRLMNTEAFF
D gene: TRBD1; V gene: TRBV7-8; J gene: TRBJ1-2; clone size: .; CDR3 DNA: TGTGCCAGCAGCTACTACCCGGGCCAGGGGGATGGCTACACCTTC; CDR3 protein: CASSYYPGQGDGYTF
D gene: TRBD2; V gene: TRBV27; J gene: TRBJ2-2; clone size: .; CDR3 DNA: TGTGCCAGCAGTTTATCTAACCCCTTGACTAGCGGGAGGGGTGACACCGGGGAGCTGTTTTTT; CDR3 protein: CASSLSNPLTSGRGDTGELFF
D gene: .; V gene: TRBV28; J gene: TRBJ2-7; clone size: .; CDR3 DNA: TGTGCCAGCAGTTTAGGGTTCGCCAAGCTCGCCTACGAGCAGTACTTC; CDR3 protein: CASSLGFAKLAYEQYF
D gene: .; V gene: TRBV11-2; J gene: TRBJ2-7; clone size: .; CDR3 DNA: TGTGCCAGCAGCTTCGGGGACGGAAGCTACGAGCAGTACTTC; CDR3 protein: CASSFGDGSYEQYF
D gene: .; V gene: TRBV6-5; J gene: TRBJ1-4; clone size: .; CDR3 DNA: TGTGCCAGCAGTTACGATTCTGGACCGTTAATGAAACTGTTTTTT; CDR3 protein: CASSYDSGPLMKLFF
D gene: .; V gene: TRBV7-2; J gene: TRBJ2-2; clone size: .; CDR3 DNA: TGTGCCAGCAGCCGACAAGGGACGAACACCGGGGAGCTGTTTTTT; CDR3 protein: CASSRQGTNTGELFF
D gene: .; V gene: TRBV28; J gene: TRBJ2-3; clone size: .; CDR3 DNA: TGTGCCAGCTTCGAGTGGGGGGACCGAGATACGCAGTATTTT; CDR3 protein: CASFEWGDRDTQYF
D gene: .; V gene: TRBV11-2; J gene: TRBJ1-2; clone size: once; CDR3 DNA: TGTGCCAGCAGCTTAGTGTCAGGGATCGGCTACACCTTC; CDR3 protein: CASSLVSGIGYTF
D gene: .; V gene: TRBV28; J gene: TRBJ2-3; clone size: .; CDR3 DNA: TGTGCCAGCAGTTTGTCGGGACGCCGCACAGATACGCAGTATTTT; CDR3 protein: CASSLSGRRTDTQYF